This T cell receptor beta chain derives from a study of cytomegalovirus exposure and HLA in healthy donors (dated by TCRdb to about 2017). In the study overall: According to a later analysis, one platform produced both the approximately 110 validation repertoires and the roughly 650 repertoires of the first cohort. The study combined high-throughput TCR immunosequencing, statistical association of individual TCRs with disease status, and machine learning to predict cytomegalovirus infection status. The study aimed to test whether cataloging public T cell receptors could reveal signatures of past pathogen exposure. In addition to the first cohort of about 650 subjects, a separate validation cohort of over 90 different subjects was used.

Overall study results and their limits: In the study, some 160 TCR beta chains were listed as associated with cytomegalovirus. A later analysis lacked HLA typing for the validation cohort, so it scored co-occurrence in that cohort across all 120 or so repertoires. Cytomegalovirus status was reported to be diagnosed by the classifier with high specificity and sensitivity in both the original and validation cohorts. Across donors, most TCR sequences were observed very rarely, whereas some public TCRs were present in many individuals. A few of the identified cytomegalovirus-associated TCR beta chains were confirmed in vitro to be specific for cytomegalovirus antigens. The authors suggested that the approach could potentially be generalized to other disease states and immunological phenotypes. Subsequent analysis determined that TCRs grouped into clusters in the first cohort also showed a tendency toward co-occurrence across the 120 or so validation repertoires, and 94% of cluster scores exceeded 0.

On this clone itself: The clone's antigen remains unknown. No qualities accompany the bases; no much larger clone lies one base away.

Donors formed part of the validation cohort, which comprised over a hundred subjects and was distinct from the first cohort of under 800 subjects. Preparation of the library involved the immunoSEQ multiplex PCR assay. As for how the authors treated the data: A statistical classification framework was developed to diagnose cytomegalovirus status using the catalog of TCR beta chain sequences. TCRdb provides this immuneACCESS table in a form limited to in-frame rearrangements. Some clones are lacking; in checked studies, under half of them reflect an unresolved V gene, and why the rest are absent is not known. V, J and clone size reflect that table, while D and trimming were determined from the DNA. This sample holds 90,000 to 100,000 clones; 90% to 95% were observed only once. Around 1.1% of the sample is held by the ten biggest clonotypes. The trim is 5 bases for V and 3 bases for J, with a gap of 13 bases between the germline ends. The CDR3 covers 14 residues, taking in both the cysteine and the phenylalanine. The sequence is cut down to CDR3 DNA, 42 bases in frame from base 1. CDR1 and CDR2, per the germline V gene, are SGHVS and FQNEAQ.

The sequenced sample was PBMCs. The source of this sequence is a woman aged 25 to 45 in good health and CMV-seropositive. The V and J genes are TRBV7-8 and TRBJ1-2; the D gene remains uncertain. The CDR3 is CASSPGFGDYGYTF. The nucleotides read TGTGCCAGCAGCCCGGGGTTCGGGGACTATGGCTACACCTTC.